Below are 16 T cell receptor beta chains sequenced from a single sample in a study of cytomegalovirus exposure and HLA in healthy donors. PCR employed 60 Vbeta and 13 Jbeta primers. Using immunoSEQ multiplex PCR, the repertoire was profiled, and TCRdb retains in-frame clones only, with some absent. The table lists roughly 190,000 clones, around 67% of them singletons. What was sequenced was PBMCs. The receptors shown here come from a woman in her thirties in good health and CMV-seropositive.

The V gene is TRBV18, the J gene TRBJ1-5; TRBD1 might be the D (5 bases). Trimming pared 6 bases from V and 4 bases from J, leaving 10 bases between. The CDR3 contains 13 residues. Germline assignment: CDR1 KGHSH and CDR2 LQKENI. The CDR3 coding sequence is TGTGCCAGCTCCCTAGACAGAAATCAGCCCCAGCATTTT. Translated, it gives CASSLDRNQPQHF.

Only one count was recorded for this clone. CDR3 nucleotides: TGTGCCAGTAGTCCCAGGGAAAGGTCGTTTGAGGAGCAGTACTTC. Amino acid sequence: CASSPRERSFEEQYF. V is TRBV19 and J is TRBJ2-7; D perhaps matches TRBD1 (5 bases). Germline CDR1 LNHDA, CDR2 SQIVND (reference sequence). Trimming took 5 bases from V and 7 from J, leaving 21 bases between them. The CDR3 loop spans 15 amino acids.

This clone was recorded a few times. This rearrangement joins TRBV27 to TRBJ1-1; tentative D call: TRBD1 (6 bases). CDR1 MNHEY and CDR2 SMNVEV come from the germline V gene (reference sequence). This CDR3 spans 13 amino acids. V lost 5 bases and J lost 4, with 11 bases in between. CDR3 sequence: CASSIDRTTEAFF. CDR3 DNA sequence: TGTGCCAGCAGTATCGACAGGACCACTGAAGCTTTCTTT.

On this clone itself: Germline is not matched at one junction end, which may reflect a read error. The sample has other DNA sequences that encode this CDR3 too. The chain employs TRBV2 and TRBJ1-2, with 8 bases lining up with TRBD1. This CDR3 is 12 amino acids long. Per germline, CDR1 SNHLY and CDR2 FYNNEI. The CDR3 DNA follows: TGTGCTAGCAGGGGACAGGTCTATGGCTACACCTTC. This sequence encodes CASRGQVYGYTF. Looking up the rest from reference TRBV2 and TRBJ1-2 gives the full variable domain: EPEVTQTPSHQVTQMGQEVILRCVPISNHLYFYWYRQILGQKVEFLVSFYNNEISEKSEIFDDQFSVERPDGSNFTLKIRSTKLEDSAMYFCASRGQVYGYTFGSGTRLTVV.

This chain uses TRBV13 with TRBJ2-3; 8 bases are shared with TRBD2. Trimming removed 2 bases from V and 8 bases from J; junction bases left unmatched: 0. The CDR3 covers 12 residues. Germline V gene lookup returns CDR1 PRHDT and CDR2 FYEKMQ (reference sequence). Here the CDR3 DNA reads TGTGCCAGCAGCTTACTAGCGGGTACGCAGTATTTT. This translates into CASSLLAGTQYF.

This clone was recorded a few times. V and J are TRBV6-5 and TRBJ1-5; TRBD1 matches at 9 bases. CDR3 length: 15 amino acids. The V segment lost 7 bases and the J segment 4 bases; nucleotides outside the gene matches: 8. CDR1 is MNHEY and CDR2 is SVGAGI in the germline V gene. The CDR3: CASTTWDRENQPQHF. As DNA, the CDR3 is TGTGCCAGCACTACATGGGACAGGGAAAATCAGCCCCAGCATTTT.

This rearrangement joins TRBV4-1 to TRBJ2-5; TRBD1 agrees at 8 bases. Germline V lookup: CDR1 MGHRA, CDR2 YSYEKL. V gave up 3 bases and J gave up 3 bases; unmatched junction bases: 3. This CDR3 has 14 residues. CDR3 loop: CASSQQTGEETQYF. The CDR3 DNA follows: TGCGCCAGCAGCCAGCAGACAGGGGAAGAGACCCAGTACTTC.

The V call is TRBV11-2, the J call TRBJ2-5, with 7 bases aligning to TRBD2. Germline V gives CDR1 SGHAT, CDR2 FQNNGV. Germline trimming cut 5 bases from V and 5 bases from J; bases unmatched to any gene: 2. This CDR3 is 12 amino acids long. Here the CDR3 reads CASSEGGETQYF. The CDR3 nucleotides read TGTGCCAGCAGCGAGGGAGGGGAGACCCAGTACTTC.

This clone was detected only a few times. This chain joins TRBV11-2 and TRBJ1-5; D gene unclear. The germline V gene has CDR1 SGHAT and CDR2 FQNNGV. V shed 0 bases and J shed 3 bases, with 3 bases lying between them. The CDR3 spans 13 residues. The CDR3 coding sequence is TGTGCCAGCAGCTTAGATCTCAATCAGCCCCAGCATTTT. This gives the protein CASSLDLNQPQHF. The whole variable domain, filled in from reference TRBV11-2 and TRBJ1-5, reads EAGVAQSPRYKIIEKRQSVAFWCNPISGHATLYWYQQILGQGPKLLIQFQNNGVVDDSQLPKDRFSAERLKGVDSTLKIQPAKLEDSAVYLCASSLDLNQPQHFGDGTRLSIL.

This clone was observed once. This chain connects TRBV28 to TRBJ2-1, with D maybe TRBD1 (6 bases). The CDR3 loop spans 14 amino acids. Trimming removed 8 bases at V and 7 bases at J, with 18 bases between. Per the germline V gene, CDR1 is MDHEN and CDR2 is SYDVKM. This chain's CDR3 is CASSGMTGKNEQFF. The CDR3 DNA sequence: TGTGCCAGCTCGGGGATGACAGGCAAAAATGAGCAGTTCTTC.

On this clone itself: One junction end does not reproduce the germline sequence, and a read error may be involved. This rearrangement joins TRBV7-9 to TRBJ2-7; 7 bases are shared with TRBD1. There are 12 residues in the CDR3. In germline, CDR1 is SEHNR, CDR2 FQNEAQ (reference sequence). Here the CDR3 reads CSSSLTGPEQYF. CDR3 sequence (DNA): TGTTCCAGCAGCTTGACAGGGCCCGAGCAGTACTTC. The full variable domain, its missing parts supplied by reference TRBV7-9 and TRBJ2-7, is DTGVSQNPRHKITKRGQNVTFRCDPISEHNRLYWYRQTLGQGPEFLTYFQNEAQLEKSRLLSDRFSAERPKGSFSTLEIQRTEQGDSAMYLCSSSLTGPEQYFGPGTRLTVT.

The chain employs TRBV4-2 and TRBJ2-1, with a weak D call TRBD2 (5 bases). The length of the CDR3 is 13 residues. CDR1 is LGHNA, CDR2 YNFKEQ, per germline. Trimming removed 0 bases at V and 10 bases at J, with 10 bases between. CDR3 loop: CASSQERAGEQFF. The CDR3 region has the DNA TGTGCCAGCAGCCAAGAGAGGGCTGGGGAGCAGTTCTTC.

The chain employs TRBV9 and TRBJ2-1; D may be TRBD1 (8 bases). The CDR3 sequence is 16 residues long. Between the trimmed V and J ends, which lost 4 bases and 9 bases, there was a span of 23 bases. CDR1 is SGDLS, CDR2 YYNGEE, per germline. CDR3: CASSTNTGGGGGEQFF. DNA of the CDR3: TGTGCCAGCAGCACCAATACAGGGGGTGGGGGGGGTGAGCAGTTCTTC. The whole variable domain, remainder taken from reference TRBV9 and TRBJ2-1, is DSGVTQTPKHLITATGQRVTLRCSPRSGDLSVYWYQQSLDQGLQFLIQYYNGEERAKGNILERFSAQQFPDLHSELNLSSLELGDSALYFCASSTNTGGGGGEQFFGPGTRLTVL.

DNA for the CDR3: TGTGCCATCAGTCTAGCGGGAGCCGAAGATACGCAGTATTTT. Translation: CAISLAGAEDTQYF. The chain has TRBV10-3 and TRBJ2-3; TRBD2 matches 10 bases. J was trimmed by 5 bases and V by 5 bases; bases with no gene match: 4. This CDR3 comprises 14 residues. The V gene's germline CDR1 is ENHRY and CDR2 SYGVKD.

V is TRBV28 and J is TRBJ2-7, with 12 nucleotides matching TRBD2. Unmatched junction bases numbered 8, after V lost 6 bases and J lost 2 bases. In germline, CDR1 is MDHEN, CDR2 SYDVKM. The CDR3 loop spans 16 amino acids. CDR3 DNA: TGTGCCAGCAGCCTAGCGGGGGGGGCGGTCGCCTACGAGCAGTACTTC. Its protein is CASSLAGGAVAYEQYF.

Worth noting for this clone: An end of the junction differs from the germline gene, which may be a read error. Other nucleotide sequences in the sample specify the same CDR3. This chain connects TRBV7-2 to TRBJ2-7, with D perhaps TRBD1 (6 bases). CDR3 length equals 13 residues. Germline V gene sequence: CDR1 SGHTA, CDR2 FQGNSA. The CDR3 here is CASSLGSQGNLYF. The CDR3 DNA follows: TGTGCTAGCAGCTTAGGTAGTCAGGGGAACTTGTACTTC.